This TCR beta chain appears in the sequencing data of a study of T cells in Graves' hyperthyroidism and ophthalmopathy. Template material for amplifying TCR beta CDR3 regions consisted of RNA transcripts. First-round RT-PCR with HTBI primers amplified the TCR CDR3 region. TCRdb reprocessed the multiplex PCR reads with MiXCR, giving one entry per CDR3 protein. There are approximately 330,000 distinct CDR3 sequences in the sample; 15% to 20% occur only once, and about 53% lies in the top ten. The sample holds many counts of this clonotype. J was trimmed by 0 bases and V by 5 bases; bases with no gene match: 10. The CDR3 has 17 residues. CDR1 is MNHNS, CDR2 SASEGT, per germline.

What was sequenced was blood. J is TRBJ2-4 and V is TRBV6-1, with 7 bases fitting TRBD1. The receptor was isolated from a woman in her fifties or sixties with Graves' hyperthyroidism. DNA for the CDR3: TGTGCCAGCAGTCCAACTTCGACAGGGTTAGCCAAAAACATTCAGTACTTC. Protein: CASSPTSTGLAKNIQYF.